This T cell receptor beta chain was identified during a study of cytotoxic CD8 clonotypes in ibrutinib-treated CLL. Study-level points and caveats: The times at which samples were taken varied between sustained-remission and progressing patients.

A remark on this clone: What it binds is unknown.

The CDR3 consists of 12 residues. Trimming shortened V by 5 bases and J by 2 bases, and 6 bases separated the two germline ends. Germline loops: CDR1 LNHDA, CDR2 SQIVND (reference sequence). Sequencing used immunoSEQ multiplex PCR; TCRdb keeps in-frame clones, though not all of them. The repertoire includes approximately 84,000 clones, 70% to 80% of them detected once, and approximately 5.1% sits in the top ten. Specimen: PBMCs, collected after 12 months of ibrutinib treatment. The chain carries TRBV19 and TRBJ1-2; D ambiguous. The sequence was obtained from a human donor with chronic lymphocytic leukemia. CDR3 amino acids: CASSGRNYGYTF. CDR3 DNA: TGTGCCAGTAGTGGGCGGAACTATGGCTACACCTTC. The whole variable domain, filled in from reference TRBV19 and TRBJ1-2, reads DGGITQSPKYLFRKEGQNVTLSCEQNLNHDAMYWYRQDPGQGLRLIYYSQIVNDFQKGDIAEGYSVSREKKESFPLTVTSAQKNPTAFYLCASSGRNYGYTFGSGTRLTVV.